This T cell receptor (beta chain) was sequenced in a study of CD8 T cells in ankylosing spondylitis. TCRdb fed the 5' RACE reads into MiXCR, producing one record per CDR3 protein. The repertoire holds about 300,000 distinct CDR3 sequences, about 20% seen once, with under 4% in the top ten. This clonotype was counted between two and nine times. The TCR sequence derives from a female donor with ankylosing spondylitis or in good health (not recorded which). The sample comprised blood, either unsorted or a sorted T cell fraction (not recorded which).

In DNA form, the CDR3 reads TGTGCCACCAGCAGAGATCAGGGACCCCTCCACTTT. As protein: CATSRDQGPLHF. The V gene is TRBV15, the J gene TRBJ1-6, with a weak D call TRBD1 (5 bases). The V and J ends lost 0 bases and 12 bases respectively, with 6 bases between them. The CDR3 totals 12 residues. CDR1 and CDR2 from the germline V gene are LNHNV and YYDKDF (reference sequence).